This TCR beta chain appears in the sequencing data of a study of CD8 T cells in ankylosing spondylitis. Quantitative barcoded 5'-RACE was used to prepare TCR beta libraries. TCRdb re-called the 5' RACE reads through MiXCR, storing one row per CDR3 protein. The sample lists about 130,000 distinct CDR3 sequences, about 6.7% occurring once. In its sample, this clonotype was seen many times. Its antigen is not identified. The CDR3 spans 15 residues. The germline CDR1 and CDR2 sequences are SQVTM and ANQGSEA. V gave up 2 bases and J gave up 7 bases, with 20 bases separating them. General study points: Relatively rare in peripheral blood, disease-linked clones were also CD8+. Seemingly characteristic of ankylosing spondylitis blood was a TCR beta motif consisting of eight highly homologous variants. From matched ankylosing spondylitis synovial fluid, disease-linked clones were reportedly recovered at significantly enriched levels.

The clonotype was recovered from a female donor with ankylosing spondylitis or in good health (not recorded which). J is TRBJ1-1 and V is TRBV29-1, with D possibly being TRBD1 (6 bases). The sample comprised blood, either unsorted or a sorted T cell fraction (not recorded which). This CDR3 is CSVEPTGGRLNEAFF. In DNA, the CDR3 is TGCAGCGTTGAACCGACAGGCGGTCGTCTGAATGAAGCTTTCTTT.